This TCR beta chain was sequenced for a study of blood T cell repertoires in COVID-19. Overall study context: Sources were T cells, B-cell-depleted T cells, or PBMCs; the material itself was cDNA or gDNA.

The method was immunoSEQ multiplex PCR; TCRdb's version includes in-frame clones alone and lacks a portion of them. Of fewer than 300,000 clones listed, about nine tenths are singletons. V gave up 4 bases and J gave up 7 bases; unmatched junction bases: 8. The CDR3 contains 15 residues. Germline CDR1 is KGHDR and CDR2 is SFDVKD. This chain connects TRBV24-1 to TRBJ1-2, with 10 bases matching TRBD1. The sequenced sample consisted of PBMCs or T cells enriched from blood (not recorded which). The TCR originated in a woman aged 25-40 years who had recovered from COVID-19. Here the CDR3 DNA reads TGTGCCACCAGTGACCCGACAGGGGGCTGGAGTGGCTACACCTTC. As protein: CATSDPTGGWSGYTF.